This T cell receptor (beta chain) was obtained from a study of blood T cell repertoires in COVID-19. This clone came up once. Authors' processing steps: Amplification from reference gene primers served as the basis for estimated nucleated cell counts. Method: immunoSEQ multiplex PCR; TCRdb's copy keeps in-frame clones and lacks some. Clonal size and the V and J genes are those of that table, whereas D and trimming came from the DNA. In the table there are roughly 380,000 clones, 81% of which are singletons. The CDR3 is made up of 14 amino acids. Germline CDR1 is MNHEY and CDR2 is SVGAGI. V lost 7 bases and J 2 bases, leaving 15 bases between the germline ends.

This sequence joins TRBV6-5 and TRBJ2-7, with D maybe TRBD2 (5 bases). Sequenced material: peripheral blood. The receptor's source is a human donor with acute or convalescent COVID-19. The donor label of this sample is uncertain. CDR3 in amino acids: CASTPGVGTYEQYF. DNA for the CDR3: TGTGCCAGCACCCCCGGGGTAGGGACCTACGAGCAGTACTTC.